This T cell receptor beta chain was profiled in a study of T cell changes during pregnancy in multiple sclerosis. Trimming took 1 base from V and 4 from J; bases not matched to a gene: 13. Germline V gene data show CDR1 as SGHVS and CDR2 as FQNEAQ. CDR3 length equals 19 residues. Some clones are missing from TCRdb's copy, which holds only in-frame ones; the method was immunoSEQ multiplex PCR. The sample yields around 130,000 clones, around 95% seen once. This receptor was taken from a female donor with multiple sclerosis, enrolled in a pregnancy study. This rearrangement joins TRBV7-8 to TRBJ2-7; 13 bases map to TRBD2. Sequenced here: peripheral blood, sampled after pregnancy. Written as DNA, the CDR3 is TGTGCCAGCAGCTTAGGGGCCGGGACTAGCGGGATGATCCCTTACGAGCAGTACTTC. Translated: CASSLGAGTSGMIPYEQYF. Supplemented by reference TRBV7-8 and TRBJ2-7, the full variable domain reads GAGVSQSPRYKVAKRGQDVALRCDPISGHVSLFWYQQALGQGPEFLTYFQNEAQLDKSGLPSDRFFAERPEGSVSTLKIQRTQQEDSAVYLCASSLGAGTSGMIPYEQYFGPGTRLTVT.